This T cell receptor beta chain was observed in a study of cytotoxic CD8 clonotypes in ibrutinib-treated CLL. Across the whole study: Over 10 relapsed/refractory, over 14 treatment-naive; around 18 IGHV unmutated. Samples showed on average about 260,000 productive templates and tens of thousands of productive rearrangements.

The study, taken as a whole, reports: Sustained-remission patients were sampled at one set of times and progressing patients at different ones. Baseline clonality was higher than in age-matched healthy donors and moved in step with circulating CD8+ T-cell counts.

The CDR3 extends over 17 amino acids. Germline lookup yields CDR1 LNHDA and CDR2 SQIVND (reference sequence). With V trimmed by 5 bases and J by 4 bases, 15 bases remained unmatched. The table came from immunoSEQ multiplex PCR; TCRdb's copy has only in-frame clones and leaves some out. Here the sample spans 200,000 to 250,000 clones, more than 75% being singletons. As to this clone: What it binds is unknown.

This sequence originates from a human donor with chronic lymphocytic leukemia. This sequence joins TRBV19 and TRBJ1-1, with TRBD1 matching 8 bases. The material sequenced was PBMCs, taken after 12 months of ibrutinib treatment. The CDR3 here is CASSSLDRAWGSTEAFF. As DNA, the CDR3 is TGTGCCAGTAGTTCTTTGGACAGGGCTTGGGGAAGCACTGAAGCTTTCTTT.